This paragraph covers one TCR beta chain sequence. No antigen is known for it. PCR amplification relied on 60 Vbeta primers (plus 13 Jbeta primers). As processed by the authors: In a later analysis, of 84 million or so unique beta chains, about 12 million appeared in at least two donors. Sequenced by immunoSEQ multiplex PCR; TCRdb stores in-frame clones only, minus some. That table furnishes V, J and clone size, whereas the DNA furnished D and trimming. The table has about 160,000 clones, about 75% seen once. The data originate from a study of cytomegalovirus exposure and HLA in healthy donors. Study-level points and caveats: In vitro experiments confirmed that three CMV-associated chains were specific for CMV antigens.

This CDR3 comprises 14 residues. With 7 bases removed from V and 8 bases from J, the gap between germline ends came to 17 bases. Germline V lookup: CDR1 MNHEY, CDR2 SMNVEV (reference sequence). The receptor comes from a male donor in good health and CMV-seronegative. J is TRBJ1-4 and V is TRBV27; possibly TRBD1 for D (5 bases). The material sequenced was PBMCs. The CDR3 is CASTPGTGGEKLFF. CDR3 nucleotide sequence: TGTGCCAGCACCCCAGGGACTGGAGGGGAAAAACTGTTTTTT.